Listed below are T cell receptor beta chains from one sample, sequenced in a study of blood T cell repertoires in COVID-19. The table came from immunoSEQ multiplex PCR; TCRdb's copy has only in-frame clones and leaves some out. The sample records fewer than 120,000 clones, approximately 79% being singletons. Sequencing input: peripheral blood. The receptors were gathered from an elderly woman with active or convalescent COVID-19. Each CDR3 is given with its conserved first and last residue. Each record gives: clone size, D gene, V gene, CDR3 length, J gene, CDR3 DNA, CDR3 protein. D genes are given only for firm matches. A row's size may be missing; if present it is once, few, many or a size class.

>-|-|TRBV5-1|14|TRBJ2-3
TGCGCCAGCAGCAGATTAGGGGCCACAGATACGCAGTATTTT
CASSRLGATDTQYF
>-|-|TRBV19|14|TRBJ1-2
TGTGCCAGTCTGCCGGGACACGACTACTATGGCTACACCTTC
CASLPGHDYYGYTF
>once|TRBD2|TRBV20-1|13|TRBJ2-1
TGCAGTGCTAGTGAACTAGCGGGAGTTGAGCAGTTCTTC
CSASELAGVEQFF
>-|TRBD2|TRBV28|15|TRBJ2-7
TGTGCCAGCCAAATTTCTAGACTAGCGGACTACGAGCAGTACTTC
CASQISRLADYEQYF
>-|TRBD2|TRBV4-2|16|TRBJ2-3
TGTGCCAGCAGCTCCCGGACTAGCGGGGACACAGATACGCAGTATTTT
CASSSRTSGDTDTQYF
>-|-|TRBV30|15|TRBJ2-7
TGTGCCTGGAGTATCTCTTTGGGGGGACCCTACGAGCAGTACTTC
CAWSISLGGPYEQYF
>once|-|TRBV29-1|12|TRBJ1-2
TGCAGCGTAGTTGGGGGGGGCGATGGCTACACCTTC
CSVVGGGDGYTF
>-|-|TRBV10-2|11|TRBJ1-1
TGCGCCAGCGTCTTTGGGCAAAGGGCTTTCTTT
CASVFGQRAFF
>-|-|TRBV5-1|15|TRBJ1-3
TGCGCCAGCAGCTTGGGGACAGCCTCTGGAAACACCATATATTTT
CASSLGTASGNTIYF
>once|TRBD2|TRBV4-1|15|TRBJ2-1
TGCGCCAGCAGCCCCGCTAGCGGGTGGGGAAATGAGCAGTTCTTC
CASSPASGWGNEQFF
>-|-|TRBV21-1|15|TRBJ2-1
TGTGCCAGCAGGACAGGGAGAATCCAGGCACGGGAGCAGTTCTTC
CASRTGRIQAREQFF